This T cell receptor beta chain was profiled in a study of T cells in Graves' hyperthyroidism and ophthalmopathy. Findings and caveats of the study: Expanded thyroid clonotypes (above 0.001) were mostly also found in blood. Ophthalmopathy and stable hyperthyroidism were separated by a 13 V-J model.

Amplified TCR beta CDR3 regions derived from RNA transcripts. A first-round RT-PCR of the TCR CDR3 used the HTBI primer set. TCRdb passed the multiplex PCR reads through MiXCR, listing each CDR3 protein once. The sample lists about half a million distinct CDR3 sequences; 20% to 25% were seen once. About this clonotype itself: The antigen is not known.

Exclusion criteria comprised uncontrolled infection, other autoimmune disease, pregnancy or lactation. Based on clinical symptoms, serum thyroxine and TRAb, thyroid ultrasound and orbital computed tomography, diagnoses were reached. The CDR3 runs to 13 residues. V was clipped by 4 bases and J by 9 bases, with 13 bases between them. The germline V gene has CDR1 MDHEN and CDR2 SYDVKM. V is TRBV28 and J is TRBJ2-1; D is unresolved. This receptor was taken from a woman aged 70 to 79 with Graves' ophthalmopathy. The sequenced sample consisted of blood. This chain's CDR3 is CASSSNGPSEQFF. As DNA, the CDR3 is TGTGCCAGCAGTTCAAACGGGCCGAGTGAGCAGTTCTTC.